This TCR beta chain is drawn from a study of blood T cell repertoires in COVID-19. As for the study in general: The United States, Italy and Spain were the sources of the acute and convalescent COVID-19 samples. In each case, the material was cDNA or gDNA derived from T cells, B-cell-depleted T cells, or PBMCs.

The J segment lost 0 bases and the V segment lost 6 bases, leaving 1 base of the junction unmatched. The CDR3 is 14 residues long. Germline V gene sequence: CDR1 LNHDA, CDR2 SQIVND (reference sequence). In the original processing: Reference gene primer amplification yielded estimated nucleated cell counts. TCRdb keeps only in-frame clones here, not all; method: immunoSEQ multiplex PCR. V and J calls and clone size come straight from that table; D and trimming were deduced from the DNA. The sample consists of 200,000 to 250,000 clones, 75% to 85% of them appearing once. The sequence was collected from a woman in her forties or fifties with acute or convalescent COVID-19. The sequenced sample was peripheral blood. The chain recombines TRBV19 with TRBJ1-4; 7 bases align to TRBD1. The CDR3, as DNA: TGTGCCAGTAGCGGGACAGCAACTAATGAAAAACTGTTTTTT. Its protein is CASSGTATNEKLFF.